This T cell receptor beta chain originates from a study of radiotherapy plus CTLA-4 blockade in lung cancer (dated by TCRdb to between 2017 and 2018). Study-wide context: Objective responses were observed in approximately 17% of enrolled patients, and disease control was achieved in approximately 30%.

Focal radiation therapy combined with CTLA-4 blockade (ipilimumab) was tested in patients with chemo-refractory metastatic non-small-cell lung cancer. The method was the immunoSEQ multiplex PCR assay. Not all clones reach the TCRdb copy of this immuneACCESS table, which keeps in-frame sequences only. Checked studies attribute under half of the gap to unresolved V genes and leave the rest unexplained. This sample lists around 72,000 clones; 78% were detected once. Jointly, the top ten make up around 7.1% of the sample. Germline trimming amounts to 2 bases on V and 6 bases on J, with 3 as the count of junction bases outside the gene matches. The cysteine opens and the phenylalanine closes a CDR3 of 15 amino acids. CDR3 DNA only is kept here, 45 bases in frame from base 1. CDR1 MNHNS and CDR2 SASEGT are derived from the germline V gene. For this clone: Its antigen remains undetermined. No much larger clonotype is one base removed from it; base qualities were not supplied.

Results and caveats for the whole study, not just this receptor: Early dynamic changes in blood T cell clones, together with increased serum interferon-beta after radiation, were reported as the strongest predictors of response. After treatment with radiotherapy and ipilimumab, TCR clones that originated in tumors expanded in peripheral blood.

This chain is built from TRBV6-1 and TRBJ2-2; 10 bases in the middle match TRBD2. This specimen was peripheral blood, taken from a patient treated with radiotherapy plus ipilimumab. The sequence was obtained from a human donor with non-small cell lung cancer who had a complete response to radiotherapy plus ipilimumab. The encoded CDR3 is CASSERSGRAGELFF. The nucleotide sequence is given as TGTGCCAGCAGTGAACGCAGCGGGAGGGCCGGGGAGCTGTTTTTT.